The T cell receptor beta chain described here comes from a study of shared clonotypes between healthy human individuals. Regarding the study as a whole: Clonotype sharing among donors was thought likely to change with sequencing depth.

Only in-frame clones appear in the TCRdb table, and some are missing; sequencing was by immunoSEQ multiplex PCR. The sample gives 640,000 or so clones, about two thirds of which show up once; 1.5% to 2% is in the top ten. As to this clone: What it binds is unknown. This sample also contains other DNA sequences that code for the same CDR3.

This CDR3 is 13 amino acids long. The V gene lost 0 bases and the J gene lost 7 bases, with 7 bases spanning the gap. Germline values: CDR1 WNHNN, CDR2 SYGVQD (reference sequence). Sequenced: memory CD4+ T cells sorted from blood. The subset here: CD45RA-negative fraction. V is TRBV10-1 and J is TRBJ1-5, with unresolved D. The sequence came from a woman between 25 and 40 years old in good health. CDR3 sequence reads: CASSESGSQPQHF. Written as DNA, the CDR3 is TGCGCCAGCAGTGAGTCGGGAAGCCAGCCCCAGCATTTT.